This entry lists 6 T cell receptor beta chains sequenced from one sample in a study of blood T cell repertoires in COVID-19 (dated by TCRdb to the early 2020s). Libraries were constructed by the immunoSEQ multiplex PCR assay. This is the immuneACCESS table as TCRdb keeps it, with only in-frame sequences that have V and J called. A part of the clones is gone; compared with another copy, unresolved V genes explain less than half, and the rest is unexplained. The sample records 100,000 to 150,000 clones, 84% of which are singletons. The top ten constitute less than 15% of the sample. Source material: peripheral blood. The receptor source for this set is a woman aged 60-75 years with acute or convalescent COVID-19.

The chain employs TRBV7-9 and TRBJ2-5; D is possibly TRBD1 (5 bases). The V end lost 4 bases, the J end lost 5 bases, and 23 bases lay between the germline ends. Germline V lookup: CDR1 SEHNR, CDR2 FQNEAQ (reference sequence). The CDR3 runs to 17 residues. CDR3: CASSSTPRSFSGETQYF. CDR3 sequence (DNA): TGTGCCAGCAGCTCGACCCCTCGGAGCTTCTCAGGGGAGACCCAGTACTTC.

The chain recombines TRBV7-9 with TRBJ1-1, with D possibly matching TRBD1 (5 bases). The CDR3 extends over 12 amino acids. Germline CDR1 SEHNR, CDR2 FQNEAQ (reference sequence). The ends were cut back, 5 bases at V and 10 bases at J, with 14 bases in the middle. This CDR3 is CASSPQGLGAFF. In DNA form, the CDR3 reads TGTGCCAGCAGCCCGCAGGGTTTAGGAGCTTTCTTT.

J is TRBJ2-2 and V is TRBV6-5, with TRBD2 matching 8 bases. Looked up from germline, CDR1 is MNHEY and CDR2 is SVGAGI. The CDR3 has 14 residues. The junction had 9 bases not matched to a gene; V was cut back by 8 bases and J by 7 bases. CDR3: CASRGTRTVGELFF. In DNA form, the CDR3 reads TGTGCCAGCCGGGGGACTAGGACGGTCGGGGAGCTGTTTTTT.

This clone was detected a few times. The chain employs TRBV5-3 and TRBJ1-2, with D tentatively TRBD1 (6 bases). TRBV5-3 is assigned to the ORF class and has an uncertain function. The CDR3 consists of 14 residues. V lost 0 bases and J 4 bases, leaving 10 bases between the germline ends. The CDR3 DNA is TGTGCCAGAAGCTTGGACAGGGTAGGCTATGGCTACACCTTC. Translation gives CARSLDRVGYGYTF.

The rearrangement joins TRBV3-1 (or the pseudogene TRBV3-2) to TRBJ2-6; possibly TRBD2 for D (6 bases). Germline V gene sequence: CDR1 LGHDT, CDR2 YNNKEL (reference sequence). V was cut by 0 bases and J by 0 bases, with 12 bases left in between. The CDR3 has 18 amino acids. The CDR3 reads CASSQDHGGSSGANVLTF. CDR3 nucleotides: TGTGCCAGCAGCCAAGATCACGGGGGATCCTCTGGGGCCAACGTCCTGACTTTC.

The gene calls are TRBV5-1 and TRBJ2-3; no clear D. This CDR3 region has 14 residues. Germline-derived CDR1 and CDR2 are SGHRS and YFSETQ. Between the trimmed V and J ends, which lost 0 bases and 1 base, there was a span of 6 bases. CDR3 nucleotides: TGCGCCAGCAGCTTGGGAACTCGCACAGATACGCAGTATTTT. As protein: CASSLGTRTDTQYF.